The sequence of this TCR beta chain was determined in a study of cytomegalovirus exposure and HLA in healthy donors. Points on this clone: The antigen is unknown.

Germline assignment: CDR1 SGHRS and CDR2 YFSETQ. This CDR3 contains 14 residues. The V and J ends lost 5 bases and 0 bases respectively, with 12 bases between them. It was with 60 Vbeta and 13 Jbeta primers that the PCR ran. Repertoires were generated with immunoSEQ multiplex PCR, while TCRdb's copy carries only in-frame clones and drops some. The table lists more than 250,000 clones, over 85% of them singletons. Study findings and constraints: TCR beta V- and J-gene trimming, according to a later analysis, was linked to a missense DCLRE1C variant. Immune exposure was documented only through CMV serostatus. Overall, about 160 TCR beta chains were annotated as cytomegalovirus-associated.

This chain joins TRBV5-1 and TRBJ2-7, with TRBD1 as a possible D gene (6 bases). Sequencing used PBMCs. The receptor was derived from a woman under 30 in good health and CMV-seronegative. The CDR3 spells CASSGQMSSYEQYF. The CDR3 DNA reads TGCGCCAGCAGTGGACAGATGAGCTCCTACGAGCAGTACTTC.